This T cell receptor (beta chain) originates from a study of T cells in Graves' hyperthyroidism and ophthalmopathy. The TCR beta CDR3 regions underwent amplification using RNA transcripts as the source. Researchers ran a first-round RT-PCR on the TCR CDR3 using the HTBI primer set. TCRdb reprocessed the multiplex PCR reads via MiXCR and lists one record per CDR3 protein. The sample lists about 360,000 distinct CDR3 sequences, roughly an eighth occurring once. A lack of ophthalmopathy progression within 18 months defined stable Graves' hyperthyroidism. Source material for PBMCs was around 10 ml fresh peripheral blood. Findings of the study overall: Most thyroid clonotypes with frequency above 0.001 were detected in blood.

CDR1 is LNHDA and CDR2 is SQIVND in the germline V gene (reference sequence). This CDR3 has 15 amino acids. V dropped 5 bases and J dropped 3 bases, with 16 bases sitting between them. This clonotype appeared many times. Its target is unknown. The receptor was derived from a woman in her late teens or twenties with Graves' hyperthyroidism. Sequenced input: blood. This rearrangement joins TRBV19 to TRBJ1-2; D gene uncertain. The CDR3, as DNA: TGTGCCAGTAGTCCCCAAATAACGGCCTACTATGGCTACACCTTC. Protein product: CASSPQITAYYGYTF.